These T cell receptor beta chains were read from a single sample in a study of vaccination and CD4 T cells after COVID-19. TCRdb ran MiXCR on the PCR reads and lists one entry per CDR3 protein. The top ten clones hold roughly 10% of a sample with roughly 11,000 distinct CDR3 sequences, around 60% of them seen once. These receptors' targets are unknown. The sequencing sample was made of CD4+ T cells from blood, cultured in vitro. These receptors originate from a human donor who had recovered from COVID-19. Both conserved end residues are part of each CDR3. A D gene is named only where the DNA matches it firmly. Some rows mark clone size as missing; the rest say once, few, many or name a class of expanded clone.

abundance,len,v_gene,j_gene,d_gene,CDR3aa,CDR3nt
medium-sized,18,TRBV6-5,TRBJ1-5,NA,CASSYPPVGQGSNQPQHF,TGTGCCAGCAGTTACCCACCTGTAGGGCAGGGAAGCAATCAGCCCCAGCATTTT
NA,14,TRBV7-2,TRBJ2-7,NA,CASSPKFGVREQYF,TGTGCCAGCAGCCCCAAGTTCGGGGTGCGCGAGCAGTACTTC
NA,15,TRBV20-1,TRBJ1-5,NA,CSARTLTQSNQPQHF,TGCAGTGCTAGAACCCTCACTCAAAGCAATCAGCCCCAGCATTTT
NA,12,TRBV20-1,TRBJ2-7,NA,CSVAKSSYEQYF,TGCAGTGTTGCGAAAAGCTCCTACGAGCAGTACTTC
NA,16,TRBV20-1,TRBJ1-1,TRBD1,CSARHVQGIKDTEAFF,TGCAGTGCTAGACACGTACAGGGGATAAAGGACACTGAAGCTTTCTTT
NA,15,TRBV19,TRBJ1-2,NA,CASSTTGIGLIGYTF,TGTGCCAGTAGTACCACAGGGATCGGATTAATAGGCTACACCTTC
NA,16,TRBV5-1,TRBJ2-7,NA,CASSLGHTTGFSEQYF,TGCGCCAGCAGCTTGGGACACACGACAGGTTTTTCCGAGCAGTACTTC
few,13,TRBV12-3/TRBV12-4,TRBJ2-3,NA,CASSSTGTDTQYF,TGTGCCAGCAGTTCAACAGGTACAGATACGCAGTATTTT
NA,15,TRBV20-1,TRBJ1-2,NA,CSASAGVSFNYGYTF,TGCAGTGCTAGCGCAGGGGTTTCATTTAACTATGGCTACACCTTC
NA,17,TRBV28,TRBJ2-2,TRBD1,CASSLTTGGVDTGELFF,TGTGCCAGCAGTTTAACTACAGGGGGCGTGGACACCGGGGAGCTGTTTTTT
medium-sized,14,TRBV19,TRBJ1-1,NA,CASSNQAANTEAFF,TGTGCCAGTAGTAACCAGGCGGCAAACACTGAAGCTTTCTTT
NA,16,TRBV28,TRBJ1-3,NA,CASTLGGRSSGNTIYF,TGTGCCAGCACCTTGGGAGGCAGGAGCTCTGGAAACACCATATATTTT
NA,15,TRBV20-1,TRBJ2-3,TRBD2,CSAALAGGGTDTQYF,TGCAGTGCCGCTCTAGCGGGGGGCGGCACAGATACGCAGTATTTT
NA,17,TRBV5-1,TRBJ2-3,NA,CASRGGGQPSSTDTQYF,TGCGCCAGCAGGGGAGGGGGCCAGCCTTCTAGCACAGATACGCAGTATTTT
NA,15,TRBV12-3/TRBV12-4,TRBJ1-2,TRBD1,CASSLSDRPPYGYTF,TGTGCCAGCAGTTTATCGGACAGGCCCCCATATGGCTACACCTTC
NA,15,TRBV24-1,TRBJ2-5,NA,CATSGASRGRETQYF,TGTGCCACGAGTGGGGCTTCCAGGGGACGTGAGACCCAGTACTTC
NA,14,TRBV6-2/TRBV6-3,TRBJ2-1,NA,CASSYSSEYNEQFF,TGTGCCAGCAGTTACTCGTCCGAGTACAATGAGCAGTTCTTC
NA,15,TRBV2,TRBJ1-2,NA,CASNYREIGLGGYTF,TGTGCCAGCAATTACAGGGAAATTGGCTTGGGAGGCTACACCTTC
NA,15,TRBV2,TRBJ2-3,NA,CASSEEGTRVDTQYF,TGTGCCAGCAGTGAAGAAGGGACCCGCGTGGATACGCAGTATTTT
NA,17,TRBV6-2/TRBV6-3,TRBJ1-5,TRBD1,CASSYSSGQGVYQPQHF,TGTGCCAGCAGTTACTCGAGCGGACAGGGGGTTTATCAGCCCCAGCATTTT
NA,14,TRBV20-1,TRBJ2-7,NA,CSARTRGISYEQYF,TGCAGTGCTAGAACCAGGGGAATCTCCTACGAGCAGTACTTC